Shown below are 32 T cell receptor beta chains from a single sample sequenced in a study of neurological immune-mediated disorders (dated by TCRdb to the late 2010s). The receptor library was made with 5' RACE. Sequenced on an Illumina HiSeq 2500. Starting from the raw public reads, TCRdb applied fastp trimming at Q25, assembled clones with MiXCR and retained in-frame beta chains. Every CDR3 protein is listed once, alongside the most common genes and DNA of its rows. Within this sample are 90,000 to 150,000 distinct CDR3 sequences, with about 3.4% of them counted one time only. About 1.2% of the sample goes to the ten largest clones. The sample consisted of PBMCs. All receptors derive from a woman aged 25 to 45 with multiple sclerosis.

V gene TRBV6-1 combines with J gene TRBJ2-7, with 7 positions matching TRBD1. Germline V gives CDR1 MNHNS, CDR2 SASEGT. V shed 2 bases and J 3 bases; nucleotides not matched to a gene: 4. This CDR3 has 14 residues. In nucleotides, the CDR3 is TGTGCCAGCAGTGAAAGGGACAGCCACTACGAGCAGTACTTC. Protein sequence: CASSERDSHYEQYF.

This clonotype appeared many times. The rearrangement uses TRBV24-1 and TRBJ2-1; TRBD2 might be the D (6 bases). The CDR3 length is 14 residues. In germline, CDR1 is KGHDR, CDR2 SFDVKD. With 4 bases removed from V and 6 bases from J, the gap between germline ends came to 12 bases. The CDR3 spells CATSDRELPNEQFF. The DNA for the CDR3 is TGTGCCACCAGTGACCGGGAGCTACCCAATGAGCAGTTCTTC.

In this sample, this clonotype turned up many times. The CDR3 region is CASSLGPQATSPLHF. DNA of the CDR3: TGTGCCAGCAGTTTGGGGCCACAGGCCACTTCACCCCTCCACTTT. V is TRBV12-3 or TRBV12-4 and J is TRBJ1-6; D may be TRBD1 (5 bases). This CDR3 spans 15 amino acids. V lost 3 bases to trimming and J lost 9 bases, with 15 bases between them.

This clonotype was observed at least ten times. This chain connects TRBV7-9 to TRBJ2-7; TRBD1 or TRBD2 may be the D gene (5 bases each). CDR3 length equals 19 residues. V lost 2 bases and J 2 bases, leaving 25 bases between the germline ends. The germline CDR1 and CDR2 sequences are SEHNR and FQNEAQ (reference sequence). The DNA for the CDR3 is TGTGCCAGCAGCTTAACCCGGGGCGTATCCTCGACAATGACCTACGAGCAGTACTTC. Translating it yields CASSLTRGVSSTMTYEQYF.

This clonotype was seen many times. The germline gene is not matched at one end of the junction; a read error may be the cause. The V gene is TRBV12-3 or TRBV12-4, the J gene TRBJ1-5; 12 bases fit TRBD1. The CDR3 is 18 amino acids. CDR3 in amino acids: CASSLERTGTGGSQPQHF. The CDR3 DNA reads TGTGCCAGCAGCTTAGAGCGAACCGGGACAGGGGGCTCTCAGCCCCAGCATTTT.

At least ten counts were recorded for this clonotype. V usage is TRBV7-2 and J usage is TRBJ2-3; 9 positions agree with TRBD2. V lost 4 bases, J lost 2 bases, and 10 bases stayed unmatched. The CDR3 length is 17 residues. Germline V CDR1 and CDR2: SGHTA, FQGNSA. CDR3 residues: CASSSVQRGAPTDTQYF. CDR3 nucleotide sequence: TGTGCCAGCAGCTCTGTTCAGCGGGGGGCCCCCACAGATACGCAGTATTTT.

This clonotype was found many times. This rearrangement joins TRBV7-2 to TRBJ1-5; D gene ambiguous. V was shortened by 5 bases and J by 2 bases, with 13 bases between the two germline ends. This CDR3 has 15 amino acids. CDR1 is SGHTA, CDR2 FQGNSA, per germline. The CDR3 loop is CASSGPEGGNQPQHF. CDR3 DNA sequence: TGTGCCAGCAGCGGACCGGAGGGCGGCAATCAGCCCCAGCATTTT.

This clonotype was detected ten times or more. The rearrangement links TRBV12-3 or TRBV12-4 to TRBJ2-7; tentative D call: TRBD1 (6 bases). V dropped 4 bases and J dropped 2 bases, with 15 bases sitting between them. The CDR3 has 15 amino acids. CDR3 in amino acids: CASSWDFGQTYEQYF. The CDR3 DNA is TGTGCCAGCAGTTGGGATTTTGGACAGACCTACGAGCAGTACTTC.

Ten or more counts support this clonotype. This CDR3 reads CASSLGQTSGANVLTF. Written as DNA, the CDR3 is TGCGCCAGCAGCTTGGGACAGACCTCTGGGGCCAACGTCCTGACTTTC. J is TRBJ2-6 and V is TRBV5-1, with D possibly TRBD1 on 5 matching bases. The germline V gene has CDR1 SGHRS and CDR2 YFSETQ. This CDR3 has 16 amino acids. Trimming cost V 0 bases and J 0 bases, with 7 bases left between them.

This clonotype was found many times. The junction departs from the called germline gene at one end, perhaps through a read error. This rearrangement joins TRBV7-9 to TRBJ1-1, with TRBD1 identical over 7 bases. From germline, CDR1 is SEHNR and CDR2 FQNEAQ (reference sequence). This CDR3 spans 14 amino acids. The CDR3 nucleotides are TGTGCCAGCAGCTTAGGGAGCCCCAGGGGGGAGTGGCTCTTT. Translating gives CASSLGSPRGEWLF.

This clonotype was observed many times. The V gene is TRBV6-5, the J gene TRBJ2-5, with 12 bases matching TRBD2. The junction had 10 bases not matched to a gene; V was cut back by 6 bases and J by 5 bases. CDR3 length: 16 amino acids. Germline V lookup: CDR1 MNHEY, CDR2 SVGAGI. DNA of the CDR3: TGTGCCAGCAGCCTGACTAGCGGGGGACGGGGGGAGACCCAGTACTTC. Translation: CASSLTSGGRGETQYF.

The rearrangement links TRBV5-1 to TRBJ1-2; D unresolved. CDR3 length equals 15 residues. Germline V gene data show CDR1 as SGHRS and CDR2 as YFSETQ. The V gene lost 5 bases and the J gene lost 6 bases, with 20 bases spanning the gap. The CDR3 spells CASRQAGISSDGYTF. CDR3 bases: TGCGCCAGCAGGCAGGCGGGAATCTCGTCGGATGGCTACACCTTC.

This clonotype was recorded many times. The rearrangement joins TRBV6-2 or TRBV6-3 to TRBJ2-5; D remains unclear. The CDR3 runs 15 residues. Between the trimmed V and J ends, which lost 4 bases and 1 base, there was a span of 13 bases. CDR1 and CDR2 (germline): MNHEY, SVGEGT. The CDR3 region has the DNA TGTGCCAGCAGTTTGATGGGTTGGGGCCAAGAGACCCAGTACTTC. Translated: CASSLMGWGQETQYF.

This clonotype showed up just a few times. This sequence joins TRBV11-2 and TRBJ2-3; TRBD1 matches at 12 bases. This CDR3 region has 17 residues. V dropped 1 base and J dropped 3; count of bases not matched to a gene: 5. The germline V gene encodes CDR1 SGHAT and CDR2 FQNNGV. CDR3 loop: CASSLVGTGGMTDTQYF. DNA for the CDR3: TGTGCCAGCAGCTTAGTCGGGACAGGGGGCATGACAGATACGCAGTATTTT.

This clonotype was observed many times. The V gene is TRBV27, the J gene TRBJ2-7, with D tentatively TRBD1 or TRBD2 (5 bases each). Trimming cost V 6 bases and J 2 bases, with 17 bases left between them. Looked up from germline, CDR1 is MNHEY and CDR2 is SMNVEV (reference sequence). The CDR3 is 15 residues long. DNA of the CDR3: TGTGCCAGCAGCCAGAGCCGGGGCGGAGCCTACGAGCAGTACTTC. Encoded protein: CASSQSRGGAYEQYF.

This clonotype appeared many times. The rearrangement uses TRBV2 and TRBJ1-5; D is perhaps TRBD1 (5 bases). This CDR3 contains 15 residues. With 2 bases removed from V and 2 bases from J, the gap between germline ends came to 10 bases. CDR1 SNHLY and CDR2 FYNNEI come from the germline V gene. The CDR3, as DNA: TGTGCCAGCAGTGAAACGGGGGTTGGCAATCAGCCCCAGCATTTT. Protein product: CASSETGVGNQPQHF.

In its sample, this clonotype was seen a few times. The chain employs TRBV18 and TRBJ1-1; D remains unclear. This CDR3 has 14 amino acids. Trimming took off 6 bases at V and 5 bases at J, with 16 bases between the two ends. Germline CDR1 reads KGHSH; CDR2 reads LQKENI. This CDR3 is CASSPLEGETEAFF. The CDR3 nucleotides are TGTGCCAGCTCCCCCCTAGAGGGAGAAACTGAAGCTTTCTTT.

This clonotype was seen only a few times. The rearrangement links TRBV7-2 to TRBJ1-2; maybe TRBD1 (6 bases). Germline assignment: CDR1 SGHTA and CDR2 FQGNSA. This CDR3 is built from 13 residues. Trimming took 2 bases from V and 7 from J, leaving 11 bases between them. The CDR3 DNA reads as TGTGCCAGCAGCTTACGGGGGGGCGGTGGCTACACCTTC. Protein product: CASSLRGGGGYTF.

Ten or more counts support this clonotype. The J gene is TRBJ1-2, the V gene TRBV2; the D gene is possibly TRBD1 (5 bases). The CDR3 length is 13 residues. CDR1 and CDR2 from the germline V gene are SNHLY and FYNNEI. V lost 8 bases, J lost 2 bases, and 12 bases lay in between. The CDR3 protein is CASPVPGNYGYTF. The CDR3 region has the DNA TGTGCCAGCCCTGTCCCAGGGAACTATGGCTACACCTTC.

This clonotype appeared many times. The genes are TRBV20-1 and TRBJ1-4; 9 bases map to TRBD1. This CDR3 spans 14 amino acids. The V gene end was trimmed by 6 bases and the J gene end by 2 bases; junction bases not matched to a gene: 4. The germline V gene encodes CDR1 DFQATT and CDR2 SNEGSKA (reference sequence). This CDR3 reads CSAPGTGTNEKLFF. The DNA for the CDR3 is TGCAGTGCCCCCGGGACAGGGACTAATGAAAAACTGTTTTTT.

This clonotype was seen at least ten times. The chain joins TRBV4-3 to TRBJ2-6; no definite D call. The germline V gene encodes CDR1 LGHNA and CDR2 YSLEER. V dropped 0 bases and J dropped 0 bases, with 12 bases sitting between them. The CDR3 is made up of 18 amino acids. In nucleotides, the CDR3 is TGCGCCAGCAGCCAAGATCGGGTAGGAAACTCTGGGGCCAACGTCCTGACTTTC. It yields the protein CASSQDRVGNSGANVLTF.

This clonotype was found many times. The chain has TRBV20-1 and TRBJ2-7; D tentatively reads TRBD1 or TRBD2 (5 bases each). The length of the CDR3 is 13 residues. The V gene's germline CDR1 is DFQATT and CDR2 SNEGSKA (reference sequence). Trimming removed 6 bases from V and 2 bases from J, with 14 bases in between. For the CDR3, the DNA is TGCAGTGCCCTTGGGACGCCAACCTACGAGCAGTACTTC. This translates into CSALGTPTYEQYF.

This clonotype showed up just a few times. The chain uses TRBV6-6 and TRBJ1-1; D is possibly TRBD1 (5 bases). CDR3 size: 12 residues. Between the trimmed V and J ends, which lost 0 bases and 11 bases, there was a span of 10 bases. Germline values: CDR1 MNHNY, CDR2 SVGAGI (reference sequence). The CDR3 DNA reads TGTGCCAGCAGTTACTCGTCCAGGGAGGCTTTCTTT. It encodes CASSYSSREAFF.

This clonotype was found many times. This chain connects TRBV7-2 to TRBJ1-4, with TRBD1 matching over 8 bases. V lost 5 bases to trimming and J lost 8 bases; unmatched junction nucleotides: 7. Germline loops: CDR1 SGHTA, CDR2 FQGNSA. This CDR3 comprises 14 residues. CDR3 amino acids: CASSQTGVREKLFF. In DNA form, the CDR3 reads TGTGCCAGCAGCCAGACAGGGGTTCGGGAAAAACTGTTTTTT.

This clonotype was observed at least ten times. The rearrangement joins TRBV10-2 to TRBJ2-3; 9 bases fit TRBD2. With 6 bases clipped from V and 5 bases from J, the junction kept 15 bases outside the gene matches. Looked up from germline, CDR1 is WSHSY and CDR2 is SAAADI. The CDR3 is made up of 17 amino acids. The CDR3 spells CASRASGILGPIDTQYF. Written as DNA, the CDR3 is TGCGCCAGCAGAGCTAGCGGGATTTTGGGTCCGATAGATACGCAGTATTTT.

This clonotype has at least ten counts. The chain couples TRBV2 to TRBJ2-7; 7 bases line up with TRBD2. Trimming took 8 bases from V and 4 from J; bases not matched to a gene: 2. The CDR3 runs to 11 residues. Germline V lookup: CDR1 SNHLY, CDR2 FYNNEI. CDR3 DNA sequence: TGTGCCAGCGGGGGGGAGTACGAGCAGTACTTC. This encodes CASGGEYEQYF.

The chain combines TRBV7-2 with TRBJ2-2; 10 nucleotides line up with TRBD1. The length of the CDR3 is 16 residues. Looked up from germline, CDR1 is SGHTA and CDR2 is FQGNSA. The V and J ends lost 5 bases and 1 base, in that order; junction bases with no gene match: 4. CDR3 residues: CASSRGQGGNTGELFF. The CDR3 nucleotides read TGTGCCAGCAGCCGCGGACAGGGGGGGAACACCGGGGAGCTGTTTTTT. Variable domain in full (rest from reference TRBV7-2 and TRBJ2-2): GAGVSQSPSNKVTEKGKDVELRCDPISGHTALYWYRQSLGQGLEFLIYFQGNSAPDKSGLPSDRFSAERTGGSVSTLTIQRTQQEDSAVYLCASSRGQGGNTGELFFGEGSRLTVL.

This clonotype was counted at least ten times. The chain links TRBV20-1 to TRBJ2-2; D is undetermined. Looked up from germline, CDR1 is DFQATT and CDR2 is SNEGSKA (reference sequence). This CDR3 region has 11 residues. V gave up 6 bases and J gave up 1 base, with 3 bases separating them. CDR3 residues: CSAGNTGELFF. The CDR3 nucleotides read TGCAGTGCGGGGAACACCGGGGAGCTGTTTTTT.

This clonotype was counted many times. The V gene is TRBV9, the J gene TRBJ2-1; TRBD2 matches 9 bases. The J segment lost 4 bases and the V segment lost 1 base, leaving 9 bases of the junction unmatched. This CDR3 region has 17 residues. The V gene's germline CDR1 is SGDLS and CDR2 YYNGEE. The DNA for the CDR3 is TGTGCCAGCAGCGTAAGAGGCGGGGGGGCCGGGTACAATGAGCAGTTCTTC. Translation gives CASSVRGGGAGYNEQFF.

This clonotype was counted ten times or more. The chain carries TRBV7-2 and TRBJ1-6; possible D gene TRBD1, 6 bases. CDR1 is SGHTA and CDR2 is FQGNSA in the germline V gene. Trimming stripped 3 bases from V and 9 bases from J, with 12 bases between. This CDR3 comprises 14 residues. CDR3 nucleotides: TGTGCCAGCAGCTTCAGGGGTGGAGGTTCACCCCTCCACTTT. This encodes CASSFRGGGSPLHF.

A few counts support this clonotype. Just one base apart from a much larger clone, this may be a read error. J is TRBJ2-5 and V is TRBV12-3 or TRBV12-4; TRBD2 is a possible D gene (6 bases). This CDR3 contains 15 residues. The CDR3 region is CASSHHPGDLGTKYF. The DNA of the CDR3 is TGTGCCAGCAGCCACCACCCGGGAGATTTGGGGACCAAGTACTTC.

This clonotype was counted many times. The chain links TRBV7-8 to TRBJ2-5; D gene ambiguous. Trimming pared 0 bases from V and 4 bases from J, leaving 3 bases between. Germline V gives CDR1 SGHVS, CDR2 FQNEAQ. CDR3 length: 12 amino acids. The CDR3 DNA reads as TGTGCCAGCAGCTTAGCCGTAGAGACCCAGTACTTC. It is translated as CASSLAVETQYF.